The present entry profiles one TCR beta chain with its context. The antigen remains undetermined. Researchers divided each subset's genomic DNA evenly across several immunoSEQ plates. Sequenced by immunoSEQ multiplex PCR; TCRdb stores in-frame clones only, minus some. The sample consists of roughly 2.2 million clones, more than 85% of them appearing once. The germline CDR1 and CDR2 sequences are SNHLY and FYNNEI. The CDR3 totals 16 residues. V lost 5 bases and J lost 2; bases outside the gene matches: 3. This sample stems from a study of shared clonotypes between healthy human individuals. Study-wide background: Aged 18 to 49, the donors were two women and three men. Study-level results: Clonotypes not shared had lower generation probabilities than those common to all four donors.

The material sequenced was naive CD4+ T cells from PBMCs. Subset indicated: CD45RA+ positively selected. This TCR derives from a man aged 18 to 29 in good health. Some clones in this sample may be carry-over from other donors' samples. The chain recombines TRBV2 with TRBJ2-1; 13 nucleotides match TRBD2. The chain's CDR3 is CASSPGLAGPYNEQFF. The CDR3 DNA is TGTGCCAGCAGTCCGGGACTAGCGGGACCCTACAATGAGCAGTTCTTC.